The 18 T cell receptor beta chains in this list originate from one sample, sequenced in a study of cytotoxic CD8 clonotypes in ibrutinib-treated CLL. The repertoire was sequenced with immunoSEQ multiplex PCR; TCRdb's copy has only in-frame clones and lacks some. The repertoire holds over 120,000 clones, with 60% to 85% as singletons. The starting material was PBMCs, obtained after 24 months of ibrutinib treatment. These TCRs come from a human donor with chronic lymphocytic leukemia.

J is TRBJ2-5 and V is TRBV19; maybe TRBD1 (6 bases). Deletions cut 5 bases from V and 3 bases from J, with 10 bases between. From germline, CDR1 is LNHDA and CDR2 SQIVND (reference sequence). The CDR3 loop spans 13 amino acids. The CDR3 loop is CASSGQKKETQYF. DNA for the CDR3: TGTGCCAGTAGTGGACAGAAGAAAGAGACCCAGTACTTC.

The chain links TRBV27 to TRBJ2-1, with TRBD1 identical over 7 bases. Trimming took 4 bases from V and 6 from J; bases not matched to a gene: 3. Germline CDR1 and CDR2: MNHEY and SMNVEV (reference sequence). This CDR3 comprises 13 residues. Written as DNA, the CDR3 is TGTGCCAGCAGTTGGTCAGGGGGCAATGAGCAGTTCTTC. Translated: CASSWSGGNEQFF.

V and J are TRBV5-1 and TRBJ2-7; D might be TRBD1 (6 bases). V shed 1 base and J shed 4 bases, with 12 bases lying between them. This CDR3 contains 14 residues. Per the germline V gene, CDR1 is SGHRS and CDR2 is YFSETQ. The CDR3 protein is CASSLSGQLYEQYF. DNA for the CDR3: TGCGCCAGCAGCTTGTCCGGACAGCTGTACGAGCAGTACTTC.

The DNA of the CDR3 is TGCGCCAGCAGCCACCGCGCCCGGGCCAGGGACTACGAGCAGTACTTC. Translated: CASSHRARARDYEQYF. V and J are TRBV4-3 and TRBJ2-7, with D possibly being TRBD1 (5 bases). Trimming stripped 3 bases from V and 3 bases from J, with 18 bases between. The CDR3 covers 16 residues. CDR1 LGHNA and CDR2 YSLEER come from the germline V gene.

V is TRBV29-1 and J is TRBJ1-1; unclear D gene. Per germline, CDR1 SQVTM and CDR2 ANQGSEA. The V end was cut by 3 bases, the J end by 3 bases, with 11 bases between. This CDR3 is 13 amino acids long. The CDR3 nucleotides read TGCAGCGTTGAGACCGGAAGGGACACTGAAGCTTTCTTT. Translated, it gives CSVETGRDTEAFF. Full variable domain (rest looked up from reference TRBV29-1 and TRBJ1-1): SAVISQKPSRDICQRGTSLTIQCQVDSQVTMMFWYRQQPGQSLTLIATANQGSEATYESGFVIDKFPISRPNLTFSTLTVSNMSPEDSSIYLCSVETGRDTEAFFGQGTRLTVV.

The J gene is TRBJ1-1, the V gene TRBV28; no firm D call. CDR3 length equals 13 residues. The germline CDR1 and CDR2 sequences are MDHEN and SYDVKM. Trimming removed 7 bases at V and 0 bases at J, with 9 bases between. Here the CDR3 reads CASTAGLNTEAFF. DNA for the CDR3: TGTGCCAGCACCGCCGGGCTGAACACTGAAGCTTTCTTT.

The CDR3 sequence: CASSLGGQGQDTQYF. The CDR3 DNA is TGTGCCAGCAGCTTAGGGGGTCAGGGGCAAGATACGCAGTATTTT. J is TRBJ2-3 and V is TRBV7-2; tentative D call: TRBD1 (6 bases). CDR1 SGHTA and CDR2 FQGNSA come from the germline V gene. Trimming removed 1 base from V and 5 bases from J, with 13 bases in between. The CDR3 loop spans 15 amino acids.

The rearrangement joins TRBV5-1 to TRBJ2-3; no firm D call. CDR1 and CDR2 (germline): SGHRS, YFSETQ. The V and J ends lost 0 bases and 2 bases respectively, with 10 bases between them. The CDR3 runs 15 residues. DNA of the CDR3: TGCGCCAGCAGCTTGGCCGGAGCCCTCACAGATACGCAGTATTTT. Translation: CASSLAGALTDTQYF.

This chain joins TRBV19 and TRBJ1-2; tentatively, D is TRBD1 (6 bases). The V end was cut by 3 bases, the J end by 3 bases, with 14 bases between. The CDR3 extends over 15 amino acids. Per the germline V gene, CDR1 is LNHDA and CDR2 is SQIVND (reference sequence). The CDR3 here is CASSILRAGDYGYTF. The CDR3 DNA reads as TGTGCCAGTAGTATCCTCCGGGCAGGGGACTATGGCTACACCTTC.

The J gene is TRBJ1-1, the V gene TRBV28; tentatively, D is TRBD1 (5 bases). The CDR3 has 14 residues. V lost 6 bases to trimming and J lost 4 bases, with 15 bases between them. Germline CDR1 MDHEN, CDR2 SYDVKM. The CDR3 sequence: CASSTPGSVTEAFF. The CDR3 nucleotides are TGTGCCAGCAGCACCCCAGGGTCGGTCACTGAAGCTTTCTTT.

The chain links TRBV28 to TRBJ2-7; possibly TRBD1 for D (5 bases). Trimming took off 4 bases at V and 2 bases at J, with 9 bases between the two ends. Germline V gene sequence: CDR1 MDHEN, CDR2 SYDVKM. The CDR3 runs to 13 residues. The CDR3 spells CASSSQGTYEQYF. CDR3 nucleotides: TGTGCCAGCAGTTCCCAGGGTACCTACGAGCAGTACTTC.

J is TRBJ2-7 and V is TRBV7-3; the match to TRBD2 covers 12 bases. The CDR3 is 19 residues long. CDR1 and CDR2 from the germline V gene are SGHTA and FQGTGA. J gave up 3 bases and V 5 bases, and 17 bases lay outside the gene matches. This chain's CDR3 is CASSPGGLAGGPRLYEQYF. In DNA form, the CDR3 reads TGTGCCAGCAGCCCCGGTGGTCTAGCGGGAGGGCCTAGGCTCTACGAGCAGTACTTC.

This chain connects TRBV4-1 to TRBJ2-7, with D perhaps matching TRBD2 (6 bases). CDR1 and CDR2 from the germline V gene are MGHRA and YSYEKL. This CDR3 is 15 amino acids long. V dropped 0 bases and J dropped 6 bases, with 15 bases sitting between them. The CDR3 region has the DNA TGCGCCAGCAGCCAAGAGTGGAGGGGCCCCCTCGAGCAGTACTTC. Translation gives CASSQEWRGPLEQYF.

The chain is built from TRBV4-1 and TRBJ1-1; 9 bases line up with TRBD1. Germline lookup yields CDR1 MGHRA and CDR2 YSYEKL. This CDR3 contains 18 residues. V lost 8 bases and J lost 1; bases outside the gene matches: 17. CDR3 coding DNA: TGCGCCAGCCGACCGGACAGGGGCCTTGGGTTGGGGAACACTGAAGCTTTCTTT. The encoded protein is CASRPDRGLGLGNTEAFF.

The chain links TRBV10-3 to TRBJ1-3; 9 bases line up with TRBD1. CDR1 ENHRY and CDR2 SYGVKD come from the germline V gene. This CDR3 region has 15 residues. V was clipped by 4 bases and J by 7 bases; unmatched bases: 8. The CDR3 DNA reads TGTGCCATCAGTGGGGGACAGGGAGGGAGGAACACCATATATTTT. Protein product: CAISGGQGGRNTIYF.

The chain employs TRBV4-2 and TRBJ1-6, with 7 bases lining up with TRBD1. This CDR3 contains 15 residues. V was clipped by 2 bases and J by 7 bases; unmatched bases: 5. Germline CDR1 LGHNA, CDR2 YNFKEQ. Written as DNA, the CDR3 is TGTGCCAGCAGCCAAAGGGGACAGAGCAATTCACCCCTCCACTTT. It codes for CASSQRGQSNSPLHF.

J is TRBJ1-5 and V is TRBV5-3, with D perhaps TRBD1 (5 bases). TRBV5-3 belongs to the ORF category, with a function that is uncertain. The CDR3 runs to 15 residues. Deletions cut 4 bases from V and 5 bases from J, with 16 bases between. DNA of the CDR3: TGTGCCAGAAGCCAAACCGGGGCCCGGGATCAGCCCCAGCATTTT. This translates into CARSQTGARDQPQHF.

The chain carries TRBV28 and TRBJ1-5; possible D gene TRBD1, 5 bases. The V gene's germline CDR1 is MDHEN and CDR2 SYDVKM. The CDR3 extends over 12 amino acids. Trimming cost V 8 bases and J 9 bases, with 14 bases left between them. The CDR3 region has the DNA TGTGCCAGCGGGGGTGCCCAGAGGCCCCAGCATTTT. This sequence encodes CASGGAQRPQHF. Complete variable domain (other parts from reference TRBV28 and TRBJ1-5): DVKVTQSSRYLVKRTGEKVFLECVQDMDHENMFWYRQDPGLGLRLIYFSYDVKMKEKGDIPEGYSVSREKKERFSLILESASTNQTSMYLCASGGAQRPQHFGDGTRLSIL.